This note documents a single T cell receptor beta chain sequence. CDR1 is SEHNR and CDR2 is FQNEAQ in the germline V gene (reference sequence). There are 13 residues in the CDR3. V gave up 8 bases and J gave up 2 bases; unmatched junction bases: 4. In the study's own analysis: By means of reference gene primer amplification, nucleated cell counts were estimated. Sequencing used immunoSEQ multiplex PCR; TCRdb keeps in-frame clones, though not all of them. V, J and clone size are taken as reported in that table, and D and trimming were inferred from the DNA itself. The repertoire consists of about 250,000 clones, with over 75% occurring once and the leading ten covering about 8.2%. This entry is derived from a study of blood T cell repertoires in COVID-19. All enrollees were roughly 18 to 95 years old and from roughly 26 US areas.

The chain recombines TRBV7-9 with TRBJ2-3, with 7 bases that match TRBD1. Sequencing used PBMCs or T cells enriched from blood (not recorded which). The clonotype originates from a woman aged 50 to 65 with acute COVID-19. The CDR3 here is CASSTGNTDTQYF. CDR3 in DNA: TGTGCCAGCTCGACAGGGAACACAGATACGCAGTATTTT.